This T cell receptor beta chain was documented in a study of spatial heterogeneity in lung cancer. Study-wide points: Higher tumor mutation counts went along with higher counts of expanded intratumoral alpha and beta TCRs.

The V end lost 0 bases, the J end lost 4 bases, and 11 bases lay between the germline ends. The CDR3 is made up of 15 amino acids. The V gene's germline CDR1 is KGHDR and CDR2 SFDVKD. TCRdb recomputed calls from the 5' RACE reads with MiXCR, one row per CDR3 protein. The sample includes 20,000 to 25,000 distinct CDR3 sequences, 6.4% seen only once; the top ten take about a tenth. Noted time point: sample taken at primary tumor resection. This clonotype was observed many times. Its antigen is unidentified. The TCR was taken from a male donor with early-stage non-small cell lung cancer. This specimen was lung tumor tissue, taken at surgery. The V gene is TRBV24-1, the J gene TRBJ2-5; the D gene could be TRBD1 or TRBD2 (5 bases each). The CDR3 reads CATSDLGGEGETQYF. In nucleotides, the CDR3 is TGTGCCACCAGTGATTTGGGGGGAGAGGGAGAGACCCAGTACTTC.